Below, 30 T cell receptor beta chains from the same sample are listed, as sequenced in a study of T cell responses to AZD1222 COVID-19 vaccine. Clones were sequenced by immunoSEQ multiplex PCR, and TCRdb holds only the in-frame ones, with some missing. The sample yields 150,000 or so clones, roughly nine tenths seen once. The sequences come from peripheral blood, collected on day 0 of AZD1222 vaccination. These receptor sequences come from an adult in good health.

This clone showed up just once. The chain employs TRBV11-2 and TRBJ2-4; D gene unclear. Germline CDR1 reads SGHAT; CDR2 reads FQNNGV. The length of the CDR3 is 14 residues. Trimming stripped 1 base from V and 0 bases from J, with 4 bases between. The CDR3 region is CASSLALAKNIQYF. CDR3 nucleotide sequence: TGTGCCAGCAGCTTAGCTCTAGCCAAAAACATTCAGTACTTC. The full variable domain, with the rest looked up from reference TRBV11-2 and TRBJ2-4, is EAGVAQSPRYKIIEKRQSVAFWCNPISGHATLYWYQQILGQGPKLLIQFQNNGVVDDSQLPKDRFSAERLKGVDSTLKIQPAKLEDSAVYLCASSLALAKNIQYFGAGTRLSVL.

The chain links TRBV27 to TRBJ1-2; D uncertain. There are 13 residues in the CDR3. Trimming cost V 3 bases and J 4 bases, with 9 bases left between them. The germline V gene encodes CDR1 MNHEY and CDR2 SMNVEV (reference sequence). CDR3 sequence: CASSFIEGYGYTF. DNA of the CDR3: TGTGCCAGCAGTTTTATAGAGGGCTATGGCTACACCTTC.

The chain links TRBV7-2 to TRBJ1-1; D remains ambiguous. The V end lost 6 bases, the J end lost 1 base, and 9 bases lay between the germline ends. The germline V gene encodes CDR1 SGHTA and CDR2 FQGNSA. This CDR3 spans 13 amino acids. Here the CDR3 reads CASRAGPNTEAFF. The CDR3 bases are TGTGCCAGCAGGGCCGGGCCGAACACTGAAGCTTTCTTT.

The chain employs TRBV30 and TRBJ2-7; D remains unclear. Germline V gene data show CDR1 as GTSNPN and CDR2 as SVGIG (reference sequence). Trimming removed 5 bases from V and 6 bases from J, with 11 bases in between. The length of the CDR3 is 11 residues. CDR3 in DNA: TGTGCCTGGGGACGATCACGCGAGCAGTACTTC. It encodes CAWGRSREQYF.

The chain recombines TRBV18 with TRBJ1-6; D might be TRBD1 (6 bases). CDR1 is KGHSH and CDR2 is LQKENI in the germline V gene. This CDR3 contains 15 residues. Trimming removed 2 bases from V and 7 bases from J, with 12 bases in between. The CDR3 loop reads CASSPGGQGNSPLHF. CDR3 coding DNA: TGTGCCAGCTCACCAGGAGGGCAGGGGAATTCACCCCTCCACTTT.

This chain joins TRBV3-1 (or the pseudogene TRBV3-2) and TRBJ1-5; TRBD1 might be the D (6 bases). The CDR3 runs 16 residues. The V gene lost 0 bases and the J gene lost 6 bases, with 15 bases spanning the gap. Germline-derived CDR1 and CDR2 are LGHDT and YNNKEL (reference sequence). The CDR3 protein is CASSQDFGGRGQPQHF. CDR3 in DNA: TGTGCCAGCAGCCAAGATTTTGGGGGGCGCGGTCAGCCCCAGCATTTT.

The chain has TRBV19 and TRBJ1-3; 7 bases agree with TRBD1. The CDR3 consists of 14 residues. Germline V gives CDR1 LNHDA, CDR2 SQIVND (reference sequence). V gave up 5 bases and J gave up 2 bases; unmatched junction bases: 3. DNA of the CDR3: TGTGCCAGTAGTCGGGACAGCCCTGGAAACACCATATATTTT. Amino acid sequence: CASSRDSPGNTIYF.

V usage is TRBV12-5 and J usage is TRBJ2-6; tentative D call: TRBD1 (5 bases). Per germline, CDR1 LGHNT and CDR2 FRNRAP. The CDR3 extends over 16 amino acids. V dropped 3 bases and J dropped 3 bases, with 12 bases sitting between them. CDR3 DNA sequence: TGTGCTAGTGGTTTAGGGGTACCCGGTGGGGCCAACGTCCTGACTTTC. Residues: CASGLGVPGGANVLTF.

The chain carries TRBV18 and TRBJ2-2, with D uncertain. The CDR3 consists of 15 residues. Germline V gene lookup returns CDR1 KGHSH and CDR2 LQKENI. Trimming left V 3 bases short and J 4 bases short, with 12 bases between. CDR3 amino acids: CASSPRTGPTGELFF. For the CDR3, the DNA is TGTGCCAGCTCACCGCGAACGGGCCCCACCGGGGAGCTGTTTTTT.

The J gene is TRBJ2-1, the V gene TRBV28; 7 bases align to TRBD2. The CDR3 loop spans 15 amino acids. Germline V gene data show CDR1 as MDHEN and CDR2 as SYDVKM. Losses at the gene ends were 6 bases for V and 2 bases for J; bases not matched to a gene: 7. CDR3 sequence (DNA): TGTGCCAGCAGGGGGGGAGGGGCGGCCTACAATGAGCAGTTCTTC. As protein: CASRGGGAAYNEQFF.

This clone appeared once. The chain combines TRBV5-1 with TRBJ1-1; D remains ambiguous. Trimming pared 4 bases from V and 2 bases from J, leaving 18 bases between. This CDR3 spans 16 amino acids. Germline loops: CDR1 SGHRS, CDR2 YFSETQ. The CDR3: CASSAETVNVNTEAFF. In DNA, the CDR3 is TGCGCCAGCAGCGCAGAGACCGTTAACGTTAACACTGAAGCTTTCTTT.

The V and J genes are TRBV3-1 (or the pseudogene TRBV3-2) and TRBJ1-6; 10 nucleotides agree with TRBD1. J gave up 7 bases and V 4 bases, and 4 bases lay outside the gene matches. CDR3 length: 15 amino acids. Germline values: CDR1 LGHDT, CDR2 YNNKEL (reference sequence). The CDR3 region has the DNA TGTGCCAGCAGCCCACGGGACAGGGGCAATTCACCCCTCCACTTT. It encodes CASSPRDRGNSPLHF.

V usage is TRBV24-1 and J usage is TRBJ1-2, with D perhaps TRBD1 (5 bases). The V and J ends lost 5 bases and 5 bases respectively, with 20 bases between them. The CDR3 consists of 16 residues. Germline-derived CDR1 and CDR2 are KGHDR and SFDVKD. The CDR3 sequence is CATSGSVGTARYGYTF. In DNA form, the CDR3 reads TGTGCCACCAGTGGGTCGGTAGGGACGGCGAGATATGGCTACACCTTC.

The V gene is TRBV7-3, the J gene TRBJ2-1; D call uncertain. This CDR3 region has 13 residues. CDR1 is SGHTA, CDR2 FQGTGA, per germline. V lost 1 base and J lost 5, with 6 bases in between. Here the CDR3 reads CASSLSRNNEQFF. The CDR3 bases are TGTGCCAGCAGCTTAAGCCGAAACAATGAGCAGTTCTTC.

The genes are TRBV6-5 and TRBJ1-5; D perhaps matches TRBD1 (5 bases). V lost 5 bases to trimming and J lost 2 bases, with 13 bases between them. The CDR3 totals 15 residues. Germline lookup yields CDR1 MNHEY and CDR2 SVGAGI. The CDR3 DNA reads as TGTGCCAGCAGTCAGCAGGGAATGGGCAATCAGCCCCAGCATTTT. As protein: CASSQQGMGNQPQHF.

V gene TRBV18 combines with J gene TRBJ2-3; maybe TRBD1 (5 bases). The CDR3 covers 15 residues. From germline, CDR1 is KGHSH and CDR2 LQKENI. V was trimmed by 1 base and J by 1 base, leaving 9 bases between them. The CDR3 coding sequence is TGTGCCAGCTCACCACAGGGGATAGGCACAGATACGCAGTATTTT. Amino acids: CASSPQGIGTDTQYF.

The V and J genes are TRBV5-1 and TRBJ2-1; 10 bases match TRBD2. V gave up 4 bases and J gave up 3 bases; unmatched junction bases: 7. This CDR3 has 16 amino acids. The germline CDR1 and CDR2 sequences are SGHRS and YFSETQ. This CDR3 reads CASSLPTSGHYNEQFF. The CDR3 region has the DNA TGCGCCAGCAGCCTACCGACTAGCGGGCACTACAATGAGCAGTTCTTC.

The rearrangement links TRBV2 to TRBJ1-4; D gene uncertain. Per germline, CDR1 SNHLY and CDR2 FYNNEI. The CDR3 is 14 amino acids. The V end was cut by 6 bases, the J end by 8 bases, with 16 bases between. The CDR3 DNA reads TGTGCCAGCAGAGGAACACCGGAGGGCGAAAAACTGTTTTTT. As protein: CASRGTPEGEKLFF.

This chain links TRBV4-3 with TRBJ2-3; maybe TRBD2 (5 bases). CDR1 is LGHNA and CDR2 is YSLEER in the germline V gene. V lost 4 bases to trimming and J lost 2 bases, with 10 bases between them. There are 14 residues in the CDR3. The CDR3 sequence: CASSPGRNTDTQYF. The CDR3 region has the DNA TGCGCCAGCAGCCCTGGGAGAAACACAGATACGCAGTATTTT.

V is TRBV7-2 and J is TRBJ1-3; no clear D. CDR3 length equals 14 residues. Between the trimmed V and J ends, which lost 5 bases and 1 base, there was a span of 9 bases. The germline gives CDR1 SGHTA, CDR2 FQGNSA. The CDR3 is CASSNRQSGNTIYF. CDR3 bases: TGTGCCAGCAGCAACAGACAATCTGGAAACACCATATATTTT.

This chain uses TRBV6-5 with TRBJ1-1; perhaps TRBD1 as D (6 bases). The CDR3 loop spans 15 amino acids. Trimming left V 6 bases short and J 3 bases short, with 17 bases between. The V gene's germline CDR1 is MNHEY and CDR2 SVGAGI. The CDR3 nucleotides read TGTGCCAGCAGGTCTGGAGGGGCAGGGGACACTGAAGCTTTCTTT. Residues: CASRSGGAGDTEAFF.

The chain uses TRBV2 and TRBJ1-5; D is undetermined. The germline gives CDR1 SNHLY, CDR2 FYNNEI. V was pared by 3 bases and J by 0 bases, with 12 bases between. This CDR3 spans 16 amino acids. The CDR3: CASSDPGIHSNQPQHF. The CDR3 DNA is TGTGCCAGCAGTGATCCGGGTATTCATAGCAATCAGCCCCAGCATTTT.

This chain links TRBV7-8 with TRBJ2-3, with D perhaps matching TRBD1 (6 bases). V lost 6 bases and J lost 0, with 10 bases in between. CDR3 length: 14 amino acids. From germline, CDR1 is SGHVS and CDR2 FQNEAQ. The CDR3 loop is CASSRTASTDTQYF. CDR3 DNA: TGTGCCAGCAGTCGGACAGCTAGCACAGATACGCAGTATTTT. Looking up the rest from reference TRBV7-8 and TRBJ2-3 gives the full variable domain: GAGVSQSPRYKVAKRGQDVALRCDPISGHVSLFWYQQALGQGPEFLTYFQNEAQLDKSGLPSDRFFAERPEGSVSTLKIQRTQQEDSAVYLCASSRTASTDTQYFGPGTRLTVL.

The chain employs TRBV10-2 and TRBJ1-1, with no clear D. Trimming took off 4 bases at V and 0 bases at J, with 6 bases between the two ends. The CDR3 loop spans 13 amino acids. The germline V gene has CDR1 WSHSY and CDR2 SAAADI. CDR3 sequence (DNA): TGCGCCAGCAGTGGGCAGTTGAACACTGAAGCTTTCTTT. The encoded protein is CASSGQLNTEAFF.

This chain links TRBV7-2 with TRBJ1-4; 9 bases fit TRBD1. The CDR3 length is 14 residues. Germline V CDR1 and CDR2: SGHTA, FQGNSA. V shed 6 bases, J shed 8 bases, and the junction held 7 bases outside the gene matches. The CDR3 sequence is CASSRTGAWEKLFF. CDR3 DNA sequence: TGTGCCAGCAGTCGGACAGGGGCATGGGAAAAACTGTTTTTT.

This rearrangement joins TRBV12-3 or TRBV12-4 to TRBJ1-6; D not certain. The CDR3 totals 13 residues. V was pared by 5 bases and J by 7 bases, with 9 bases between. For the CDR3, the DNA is TGTGCCAGCAGTCTCCCCGGGAATTCACCCCTCCACTTT. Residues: CASSLPGNSPLHF.

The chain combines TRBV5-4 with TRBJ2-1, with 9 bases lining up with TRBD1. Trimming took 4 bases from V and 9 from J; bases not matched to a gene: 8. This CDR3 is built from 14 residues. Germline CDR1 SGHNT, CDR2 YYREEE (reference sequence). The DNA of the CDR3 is TGTGCCAGCAGCCACCGGGACAGGGCATCTGAGCAGTTCTTC. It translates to CASSHRDRASEQFF.

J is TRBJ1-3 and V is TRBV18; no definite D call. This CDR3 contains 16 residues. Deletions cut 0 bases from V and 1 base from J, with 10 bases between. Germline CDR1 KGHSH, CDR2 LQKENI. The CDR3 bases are TGTGCCAGCTCACCACCGTATGGGTCTTCTGGAAACACCATATATTTT. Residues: CASSPPYGSSGNTIYF.

CDR3: CASSHDPRDTEAFF. The CDR3 DNA sequence: TGTGCCAGCAGCCATGATCCGAGGGACACTGAAGCTTTCTTT. The rearrangement uses TRBV11-1 and TRBJ1-1; no firm D call. The germline gives CDR1 SGHAT, CDR2 FQDESV (reference sequence). Trimming pared 5 bases from V and 3 bases from J, leaving 13 bases between. The CDR3 extends over 14 amino acids.

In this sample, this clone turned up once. This chain's CDR3 is CAIGGKVANYGYTF. The CDR3 nucleotides are TGTGCCATCGGCGGGAAAGTGGCTAACTATGGCTACACCTTC. This chain uses TRBV10-3 with TRBJ1-2; D unresolved. The V gene lost 8 bases and the J gene lost 0 bases, with 13 bases spanning the gap. Germline-derived CDR1 and CDR2 are ENHRY and SYGVKD. This CDR3 has 14 amino acids.